Listed below are T cell receptor beta chains from one sample, sequenced in a study of T cell changes during pregnancy in multiple sclerosis. Generated by immunoSEQ multiplex PCR, the TCRdb table keeps only in-frame clones and is missing some. The profile shows about 74,000 clones, about 85% of them singletons. The specimen was peripheral blood, collected before pregnancy. The receptors stem from a female donor with multiple sclerosis, enrolled in a pregnancy study. Each CDR3 is given with its conserved first and last residue. The D gene is left open where the match is weak. The listing skips clone size in some rows; elsewhere it reads once, few, many or a size class.

V gene	J gene	clone size	D gene	CDR3 protein
TRBV2	TRBJ1-2	.	TRBD1	CASTGQSYGYTF
TRBV6-5	TRBJ1-2	.	.	CATGEVYGYTF
TRBV20-1	TRBJ1-2	.	.	CSARPGYGYTF
TRBV5-8	TRBJ2-2	.	TRBD1	CASSPRTGESTGELFF
TRBV5-1	TRBJ2-1	.	.	CASRVDGEPYNEQFF
TRBV19	TRBJ2-7	once	TRBD2	CASSIAPGLAGGTSYEQYF
TRBV11-2	TRBJ1-2	.	.	CASSLVVGRSGDNGYTF
TRBV13	TRBJ1-2	.	.	CASSLGRVSYGYTF
TRBV6-6	TRBJ1-2	.	.	CASTETGLNYGYTF
TRBV30	TRBJ2-7	.	.	CAWSAFREQYF
TRBV30	TRBJ1-1	.	.	CAWTPGGRAAFF
TRBV6-1	TRBJ2-3	.	.	CASSEHNSDTDTQYF
TRBV21-1	TRBJ2-7	.	.	CASSKLSPVAAAYEQYF
TRBV6-5	TRBJ2-5	.	TRBD1	CASSSPDRVEETQYF
TRBV11-3	TRBJ2-3	.	TRBD2	CASSLGGSADTQYF
TRBV6-5	TRBJ2-3	.	TRBD1	CASSYTDRVWFNTQYF
TRBV2	TRBJ1-2	once	TRBD1	CASSEGQATAVGGYTF
TRBV2	TRBJ2-7	once	.	CARGLFKGEQYF
TRBV4-1	TRBJ1-4	.	.	CASSREPQGSNEKLFF
TRBV5-1	TRBJ2-5	.	.	CASSPLTGIQETQYF
TRBV11-2	TRBJ1-2	few	TRBD1	CASSFLGGEVGYTF
TRBV5-6	TRBJ1-5	.	.	CASSLFRTYSNQPQHF
TRBV9	TRBJ1-1	.	.	CASSVGVTGRNTEAFF
TRBV5-5	TRBJ1-6	once	.	CASSTNSPLHF
TRBV28	TRBJ2-1	.	.	CASRPPTFGEQFF
TRBV11-2	TRBJ2-5	once	.	CASSRSAGWRTETQYF
TRBV6-5	TRBJ2-1	.	.	CASRGGRRNEQFF
TRBV7-9	TRBJ1-4	.	TRBD1	CASSTGTGNEKLFF
TRBV7-2	TRBJ2-5	.	.	CASSLAQGMGGETQYF
TRBV7-2	TRBJ2-5	.	.	CASSPGGTEETQYF
TRBV7-9	TRBJ2-3	.	.	CASSPDSERADTQYF
TRBV7-2	TRBJ2-7	.	TRBD1	CASSGPGTGGDSRYEQYF
TRBV7-2	TRBJ1-5	.	.	CASSDPTRHGGHQPQHF
TRBV2	TRBJ2-3	.	TRBD1	CASSLMGQGVADTQYF
TRBV27	TRBJ1-1	many	.	CASSLRSRGNTEAFF